This TCR beta chain was recorded in a study of cytomegalovirus exposure and HLA in healthy donors. PCR was performed using 60 Vbeta and 13 Jbeta primers. The repertoire was sequenced with immunoSEQ multiplex PCR; TCRdb's copy has only in-frame clones and lacks some. The data hold some 120,000 clones, with around 80% observed a single time. V dropped 0 bases and J dropped 4 bases, with 13 bases sitting between them. Germline-derived CDR1 and CDR2 are SGDLS and YYNGEE. The CDR3 consists of 15 residues. Comment on this clone: Different DNA sequences within this sample yield the same CDR3.

Sequencing was done on a sample of PBMCs. This chain links TRBV9 with TRBJ1-2, with D hard to call. The source is a man in his fifties in good health and CMV-seronegative. The CDR3 DNA sequence: TGTGCCAGCAGCGTAGATGCGGGCCGTGGCTATGGCTACACCTTC. Translating gives CASSVDAGRGYGYTF.